Below, one T cell receptor beta chain is given with its context. This entry belongs to a study of OX40 agonist ivuxolimab in advanced cancers. Data came from immunoSEQ multiplex PCR; TCRdb stores just in-frame clones and leaves some out. The table records about 91,000 clones, roughly 84% of them present only once. This TCR was recovered from an adult with an advanced solid tumor such as melanoma, head and neck, liver or kidney cancer. Sequencing used CD4+ or CD8+ T cells sorted from blood, obtained in a trial of the OX40 agonist ivuxolimab.

The CDR3 DNA is TGTGCCAGCAGCAGGGAGCGGGGCTATGGCTACACCTTC. Encoded protein: CASSRERGYGYTF. The V and J genes are TRBV2 and TRBJ1-2, with a tentative D call TRBD1 (5 bases). Germline V gene lookup returns CDR1 SNHLY and CDR2 FYNNEI. The CDR3 runs 13 residues. Trimming pared 6 bases from V and 4 bases from J, leaving 12 bases between.